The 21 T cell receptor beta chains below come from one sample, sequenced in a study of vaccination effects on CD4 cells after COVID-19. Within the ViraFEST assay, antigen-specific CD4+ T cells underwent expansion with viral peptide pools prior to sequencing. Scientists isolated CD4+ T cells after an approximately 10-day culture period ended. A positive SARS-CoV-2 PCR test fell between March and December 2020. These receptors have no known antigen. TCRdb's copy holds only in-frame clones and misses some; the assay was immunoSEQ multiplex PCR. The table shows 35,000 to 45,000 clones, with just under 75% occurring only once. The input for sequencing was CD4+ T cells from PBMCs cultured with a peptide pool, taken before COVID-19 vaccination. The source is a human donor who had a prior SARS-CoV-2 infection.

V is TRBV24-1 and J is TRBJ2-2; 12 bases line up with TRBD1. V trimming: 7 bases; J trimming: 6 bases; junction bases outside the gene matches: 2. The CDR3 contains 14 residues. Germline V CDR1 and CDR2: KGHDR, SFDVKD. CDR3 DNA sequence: TGTGCCACCAGGGGACAGGGGGCCGCCGGGGAGCTGTTTTTT. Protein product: CATRGQGAAGELFF.

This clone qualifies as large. The chain's CDR3 is CASGAGGTSSYEQYF. CDR3 nucleotide sequence: TGTGCCAGCGGGGCGGGAGGCACTTCCTCCTACGAGCAGTACTTC. The chain recombines TRBV6-5 with TRBJ2-7, with 8 bases matching TRBD2. Germline trimming cut 8 bases from V and 0 bases from J; bases unmatched to any gene: 9. Germline assignment: CDR1 MNHEY and CDR2 SVGAGI. The CDR3 consists of 15 residues.

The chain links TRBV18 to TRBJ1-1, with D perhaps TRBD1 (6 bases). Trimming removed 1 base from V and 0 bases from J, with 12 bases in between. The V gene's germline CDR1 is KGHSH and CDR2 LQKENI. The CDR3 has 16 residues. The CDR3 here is CASSPQKGHMNTEAFF. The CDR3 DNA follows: TGTGCCAGCTCACCACAGAAGGGACACATGAACACTGAAGCTTTCTTT.

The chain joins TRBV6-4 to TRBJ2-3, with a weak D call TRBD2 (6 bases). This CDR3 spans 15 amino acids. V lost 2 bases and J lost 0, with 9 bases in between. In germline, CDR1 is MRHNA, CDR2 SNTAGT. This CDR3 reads CASSDTAGSTDTQYF. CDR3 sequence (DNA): TGTGCCAGCAGTGACACCGCGGGGAGCACAGATACGCAGTATTTT.

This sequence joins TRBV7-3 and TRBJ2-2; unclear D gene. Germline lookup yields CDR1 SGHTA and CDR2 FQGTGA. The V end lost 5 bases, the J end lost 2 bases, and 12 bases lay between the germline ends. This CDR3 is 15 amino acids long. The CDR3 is CASSPGPTNTGELFF. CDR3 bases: TGTGCCAGCAGCCCCGGCCCTACCAACACCGGGGAGCTGTTTTTT.

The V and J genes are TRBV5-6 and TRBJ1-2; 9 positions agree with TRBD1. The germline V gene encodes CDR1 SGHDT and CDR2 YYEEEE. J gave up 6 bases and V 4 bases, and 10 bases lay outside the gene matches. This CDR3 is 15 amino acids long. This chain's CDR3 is CASSPGDRVGHGYTF. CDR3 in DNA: TGTGCCAGCAGCCCAGGGGACAGGGTCGGTCATGGCTACACCTTC.

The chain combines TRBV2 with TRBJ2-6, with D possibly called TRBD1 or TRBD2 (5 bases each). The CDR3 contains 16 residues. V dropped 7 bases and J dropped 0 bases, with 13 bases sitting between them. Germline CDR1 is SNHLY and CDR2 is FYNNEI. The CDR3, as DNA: TGTGCCAGCATTCGGGACGGTATCTCTGGGGCCAACGTCCTGACTTTC. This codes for CASIRDGISGANVLTF.

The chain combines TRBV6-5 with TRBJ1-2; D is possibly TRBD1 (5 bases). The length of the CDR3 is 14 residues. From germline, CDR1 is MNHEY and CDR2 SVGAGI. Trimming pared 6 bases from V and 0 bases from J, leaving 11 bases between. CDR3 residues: CASSRDRTNYGYTF. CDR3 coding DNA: TGTGCCAGCAGCCGGGACCGCACTAACTATGGCTACACCTTC.

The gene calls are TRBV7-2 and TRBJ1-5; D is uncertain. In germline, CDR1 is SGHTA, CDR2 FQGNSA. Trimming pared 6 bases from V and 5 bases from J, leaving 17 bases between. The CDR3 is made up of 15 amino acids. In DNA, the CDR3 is TGTGCCAGCAGTCCGTCCATTGAAGCGGATCAGCCCCAGCATTTT. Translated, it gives CASSPSIEADQPQHF.

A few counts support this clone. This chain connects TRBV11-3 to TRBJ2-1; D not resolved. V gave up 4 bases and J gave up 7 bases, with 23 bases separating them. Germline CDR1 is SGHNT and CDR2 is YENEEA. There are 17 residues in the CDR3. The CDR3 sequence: CASSSSYDAWMYNEQFF. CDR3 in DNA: TGTGCCAGCAGCTCGAGCTACGACGCCTGGATGTATAATGAGCAGTTCTTC.

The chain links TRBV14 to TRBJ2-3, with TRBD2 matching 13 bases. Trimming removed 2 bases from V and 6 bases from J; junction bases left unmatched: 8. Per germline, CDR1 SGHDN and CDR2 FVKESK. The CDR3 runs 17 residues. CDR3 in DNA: TGTGCCAGCAGCCAATTAAGACTAGCGGGGGGTCTTGATACGCAGTATTTT. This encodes CASSQLRLAGGLDTQYF.

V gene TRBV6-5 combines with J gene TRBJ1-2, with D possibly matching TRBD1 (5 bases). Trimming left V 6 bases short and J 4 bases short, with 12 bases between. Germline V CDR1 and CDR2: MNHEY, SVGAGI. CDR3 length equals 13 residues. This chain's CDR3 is CASRPGAAYGYTF. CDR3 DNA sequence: TGTGCCAGCAGGCCCGGGGCTGCCTATGGCTACACCTTC.

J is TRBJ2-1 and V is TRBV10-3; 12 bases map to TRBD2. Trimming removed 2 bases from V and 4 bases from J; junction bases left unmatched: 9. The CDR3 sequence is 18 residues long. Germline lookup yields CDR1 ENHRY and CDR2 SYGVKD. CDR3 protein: CAISEPNPTSGRYNEQFF. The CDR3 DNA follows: TGTGCCATCAGTGAGCCTAACCCGACTAGCGGGAGATACAATGAGCAGTTCTTC.

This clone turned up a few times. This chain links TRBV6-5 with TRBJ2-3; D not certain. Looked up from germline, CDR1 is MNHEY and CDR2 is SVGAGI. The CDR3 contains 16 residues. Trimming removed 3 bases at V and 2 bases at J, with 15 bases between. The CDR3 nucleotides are TGTGCCAGCAGTTATAGGTCCCCGGGCATCACAGATACGCAGTATTTT. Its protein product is CASSYRSPGITDTQYF.

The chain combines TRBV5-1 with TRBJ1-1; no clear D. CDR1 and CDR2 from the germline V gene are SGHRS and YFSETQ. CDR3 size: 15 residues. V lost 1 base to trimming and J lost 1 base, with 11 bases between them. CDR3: CASSLLGSRNTEAFF. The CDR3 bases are TGCGCCAGCAGCTTGTTGGGGTCACGGAACACTGAAGCTTTCTTT.

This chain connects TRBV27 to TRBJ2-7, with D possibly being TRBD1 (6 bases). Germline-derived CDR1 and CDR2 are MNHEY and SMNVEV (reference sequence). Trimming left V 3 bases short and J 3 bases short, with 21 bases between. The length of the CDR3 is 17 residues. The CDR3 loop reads CASSFQSRRGLIYEQYF. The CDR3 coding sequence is TGTGCCAGCAGTTTCCAGTCCCGCAGGGGATTAATCTACGAGCAGTACTTC.

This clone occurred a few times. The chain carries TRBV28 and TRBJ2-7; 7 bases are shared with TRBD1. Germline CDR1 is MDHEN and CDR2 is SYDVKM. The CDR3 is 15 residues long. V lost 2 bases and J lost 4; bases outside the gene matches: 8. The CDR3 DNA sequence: TGTGCCAGCAGTTTAACGGCAGGGGGAAGGTACGAGCAGTACTTC. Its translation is CASSLTAGGRYEQYF.

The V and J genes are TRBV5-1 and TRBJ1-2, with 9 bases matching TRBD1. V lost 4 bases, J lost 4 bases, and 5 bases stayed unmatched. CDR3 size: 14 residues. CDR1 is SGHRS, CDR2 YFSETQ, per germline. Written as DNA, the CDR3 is TGCGCCAGCAGCCCCGGGACAGGGCGCTATGGCTACACCTTC. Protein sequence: CASSPGTGRYGYTF.

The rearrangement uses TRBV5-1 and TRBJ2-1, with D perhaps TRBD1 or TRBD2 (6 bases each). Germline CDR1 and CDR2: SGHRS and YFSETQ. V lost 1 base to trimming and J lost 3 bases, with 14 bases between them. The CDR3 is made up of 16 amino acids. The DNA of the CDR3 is TGCGCCAGCAGCTTGATTCCGGGGGCAGACTACAATGAGCAGTTCTTC. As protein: CASSLIPGADYNEQFF.

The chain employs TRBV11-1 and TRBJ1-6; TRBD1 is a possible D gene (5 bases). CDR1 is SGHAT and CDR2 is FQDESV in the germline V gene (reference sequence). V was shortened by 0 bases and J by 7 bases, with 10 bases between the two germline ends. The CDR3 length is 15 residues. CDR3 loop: CASSLAHRGNSPLHF. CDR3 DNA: TGTGCCAGCAGCTTAGCGCACCGGGGGAATTCACCCCTCCACTTT.

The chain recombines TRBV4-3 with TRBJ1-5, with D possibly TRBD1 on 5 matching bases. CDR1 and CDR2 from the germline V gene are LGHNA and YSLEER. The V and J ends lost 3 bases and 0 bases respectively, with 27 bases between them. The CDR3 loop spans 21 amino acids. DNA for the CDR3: TGCGCCAGCAGCCACCACAAGGGAGGGGCCCCGGCGAATAATAGCAATCAGCCCCAGCATTTT. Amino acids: CASSHHKGGAPANNSNQPQHF.